A selection of T cell receptor beta chains follows, all from one sample in a study of cytomegalovirus exposure and HLA in healthy donors. TCRdb's table, derived via immunoSEQ multiplex PCR, lists solely in-frame clones and lacks some. The sample has around 150,000 clones, approximately 80% seen once. The material sequenced was PBMCs. The receptors here all came from a man aged 40-50 years in good health and CMV-seropositive. Each CDR3 is given with its conserved first and last residue. D genes are given only for firm matches. Expanded clones are given a class, and other clones once, few, many or no size at all.

j_call | cdr3_length | clone_size | v_call | d_call | cdr3_aa | cdr3_nt
TRBJ1-2 | 14 | - | TRBV19 | - | CASSIGLASYGYTF | TGTGCCAGTAGTATAGGTCTGGCCTCCTATGGCTACACCTTC
TRBJ2-7 | 16 | - | TRBV4-1 | TRBD2 | CASSQGTSGSSYEQCF | TGCGCCAGCAGCCAAGGGACTAGCGGGAGCTCCTACGAGCAGTGCTTC
TRBJ2-7 | 14 | - | TRBV6-1 | - | CASSEFDRIGEQYF | TGTGCCAGCAGTGAGTTTGACAGAATCGGCGAGCAGTACTTC
TRBJ2-3 | 17 | - | TRBV7-9 | TRBD1 | CASSPRQPGTGADTQYF | TGTGCCAGCAGCCCCCGACAACCTGGGACAGGTGCAGATACGCAGTATTTT
TRBJ1-4 | 14 | - | TRBV6-5 | TRBD1 | CASSYSRGSEKLFF | TGTGCCAGCAGTTACAGCAGGGGGAGCGAAAAACTGTTTTTT
TRBJ1-4 | 14 | - | TRBV5-6 | TRBD1 | CASSLGQPNEKLFF | TGTGCCAGCAGCCTGGGACAGCCTAATGAAAAACTGTTTTTT
TRBJ2-4 | 17 | - | TRBV7-2 | - | CASSLGRARDAKNIQYF | TGTGCCAGCAGCTTAGGAAGGGCCAGGGATGCCAAAAACATTCAGTACTTC
TRBJ2-3 | 15 | once | TRBV4-2 | TRBD2 | CASSQDAGREGTQYF | TGTGCCAGCAGCCAAGATGCGGGGCGGGAGGGTACGCAGTATTTT
TRBJ2-7 | 11 | - | TRBV7-9 | - | CASSPLYEQYF | TGTGCCAGCAGCCCTCTCTACGAGCAGTACTTC
TRBJ1-2 | 13 | - | TRBV29-1 | TRBD1 | CSAGQGTNYGYTF | TGCAGCGCGGGACAGGGTACAAACTATGGCTACACCTTC
TRBJ2-2 | 13 | - | TRBV29-1 | TRBD1 | CSVGDRVGGELFF | TGCAGCGTTGGAGACAGGGTTGGAGGGGAGCTGTTTTTT
TRBJ1-2 | 15 | once | TRBV6-1 | TRBD1 | CASSETQGRNYGYTF | TGTGCCAGCAGTGAGACACAGGGGAGAAACTATGGCTACACCTTC
TRBJ1-1 | 15 | - | TRBV29-1 | - | CSVARGGGVNTEAFF | TGCAGCGTTGCTCGGGGCGGGGGGGTGAACACTGAAGCTTTCTTT
TRBJ2-1 | 16 | - | TRBV19 | TRBD2 | CASRYGGGSSYNEQFF | TGTGCCAGTAGATACGGGGGAGGGAGCTCCTACAATGAGCAGTTCTTC
TRBJ2-5 | 14 | - | TRBV5-8 | - | CASSFHGYEETQYF | TGTGCCAGCAGCTTCCACGGTTACGAGGAGACCCAGTACTTC
TRBJ2-3 | 15 | - | TRBV13 | TRBD1 | CASNLRDREGDTQYF | TGTGCCAGCAACCTCCGGGACAGGGAGGGGGATACGCAGTATTTT
TRBJ1-3 | 16 | - | TRBV11-2 | - | CASSQQTARSGNTIYF | TGTGCCAGCAGCCAACAGACAGCCCGCTCTGGAAACACCATATATTTT
TRBJ2-7 | 17 | - | TRBV9 | TRBD2 | CASSPGRLAGGTYEQYF | TGTGCCAGCAGCCCCGGTCGACTAGCGGGAGGTACCTACGAGCAGTACTTC
TRBJ2-1 | 14 | - | TRBV5-6 | - | CASSRIGGADEQFF | TGTGCCAGCAGCCGGATAGGAGGCGCGGATGAGCAGTTCTTC
TRBJ2-7 | 15 | - | TRBV30 | TRBD1 | CAWSVLGTGIYEQYF | TGTGCCTGGAGTGTTCTCGGGACAGGGATCTACGAGCAGTACTTC
TRBJ2-5 | 13 | - | TRBV7-2 | TRBD2 | CASSFGEGETQYF | TGTGCCAGCAGCTTCGGGGAGGGAGAGACCCAGTACTTC
TRBJ2-1 | 17 | - | TRBV4-1 | TRBD2 | CASSQLSGGQSYNEQFF | TGCGCCAGCAGCCAGCTTAGCGGGGGGCAGTCCTACAATGAGCAGTTCTTC
TRBJ2-7 | 18 | once | TRBV5-1 | - | CASSPPPWDTMSSYEQYF | TGCGCCAGCAGCCCACCACCGTGGGACACCATGAGCTCCTACGAGCAGTACTTC
TRBJ2-1 | 18 | - | TRBV9 | - | CASSVAGTRSPPSNEQFF | TGTGCCAGCAGCGTAGCTGGGACAAGGAGTCCGCCCAGCAATGAGCAGTTCTTC
TRBJ2-5 | 14 | few | TRBV7-9 | TRBD2 | CASRLAGAQETQYF | TGTGCCAGCAGACTAGCGGGGGCACAAGAGACCCAGTACTTC
TRBJ2-7 | 14 | - | TRBV6-5 | TRBD2 | CASSYAGDSYEQYF | TGTGCCAGCAGTTACGCGGGGGACTCCTACGAGCAGTACTTC
TRBJ1-4 | 14 | - | TRBV27 | - | CASSLEGPNEKLFF | TGTGCCAGCAGTTTGGAGGGCCCTAATGAAAAACTGTTTTTT